Listed below are T cell receptor beta chains from one sample, sequenced in a study of CD4+ T cells in melanoma. Here immunoSEQ multiplex PCR was the method, and the copy in TCRdb shows in-frame clones only, minus some. The sample lists 55,000 or so clones, nearly 70% occurring once. Sequencing was done on a sample of tumor tissue. Receptors were obtained from a human donor with melanoma. CDR3s leave out the opening cysteine and the closing phenylalanine or tryptophan. Each record gives: clone size, J gene, V gene, CDR3 protein. Clone size is not always given. Where it is, it says once, few, many or a class for expanded clones.

. | TRBJ2-7 | TRBV14 | ASSQTPGSYEQY
. | TRBJ2-2 | TRBV18 | ASSQSGKNTGELF
. | TRBJ2-5 | TRBV27 | ASSLSIGKETQY
. | TRBJ2-3 | TRBV9 | ASSVGISFPPDTQY
once | TRBJ1-1 | TRBV4-3 | ASSQDGPQGMNTEAF
. | TRBJ2-7 | TRBV7-9 | ASSPAQGVYEQY
. | TRBJ2-7 | TRBV9 | ASSVDQGSYEQY
few | TRBJ2-3 | TRBV5-1 | ASTGTFTDTQY
. | TRBJ2-1 | TRBV19 | ASSTGTGGREQF
. | TRBJ2-7 | TRBV10-2 | ASTSPYSGQGYEQY
. | TRBJ2-1 | TRBV2 | ASSYDGGIRGEQF
. | TRBJ1-4 | TRBV7-6 | ASSLGQGNEKLF
once | TRBJ2-7 | TRBV2 | ASTGTSGYEQY
. | TRBJ2-1 | TRBV5-4 | ASSGQGSYNEQF
. | TRBJ1-1 | TRBV28 | ASSFTFVNTEAF
. | TRBJ2-5 | TRBV7-2 | ASSHNILEARETQY
. | TRBJ1-6 | TRBV11-3 | ASSYSTNSPLH
. | TRBJ2-5 | TRBV6-5 | ASSYSGDQETQY
. | TRBJ2-7 | TRBV18 | ASSPSIGTAVYEQY
. | TRBJ1-5 | TRBV6-6 | ASSLTGRNQPQH
. | TRBJ2-7 | TRBV15 | ATSRGGIAYEQY
. | TRBJ2-7 | TRBV11-2 | ASSLGVSSYEQY